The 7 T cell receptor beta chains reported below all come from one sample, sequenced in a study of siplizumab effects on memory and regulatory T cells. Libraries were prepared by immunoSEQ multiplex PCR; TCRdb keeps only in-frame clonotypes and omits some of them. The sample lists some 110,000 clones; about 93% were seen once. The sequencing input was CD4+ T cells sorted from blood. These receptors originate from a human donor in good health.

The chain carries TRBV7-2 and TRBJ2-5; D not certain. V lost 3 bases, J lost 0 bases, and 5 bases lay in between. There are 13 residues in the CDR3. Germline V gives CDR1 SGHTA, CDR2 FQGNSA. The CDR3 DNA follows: TGTGCCAGCAGCTTTCGGTACCAAGAGACCCAGTACTTC. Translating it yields CASSFRYQETQYF.

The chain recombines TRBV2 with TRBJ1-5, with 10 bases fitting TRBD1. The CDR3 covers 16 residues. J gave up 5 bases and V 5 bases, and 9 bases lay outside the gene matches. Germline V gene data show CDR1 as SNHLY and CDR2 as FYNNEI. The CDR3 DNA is TGTGCCAGCAGTCCACCTTGGGACAGGGGTGATCAGCCCCAGCATTTT. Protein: CASSPPWDRGDQPQHF.

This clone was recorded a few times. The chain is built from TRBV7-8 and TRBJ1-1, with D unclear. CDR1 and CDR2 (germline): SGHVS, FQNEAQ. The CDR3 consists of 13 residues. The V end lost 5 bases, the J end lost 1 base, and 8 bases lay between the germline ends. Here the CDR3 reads CASSREGNTEAFF. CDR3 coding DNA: TGTGCCAGCAGCCGAGAAGGGAACACTGAAGCTTTCTTT.

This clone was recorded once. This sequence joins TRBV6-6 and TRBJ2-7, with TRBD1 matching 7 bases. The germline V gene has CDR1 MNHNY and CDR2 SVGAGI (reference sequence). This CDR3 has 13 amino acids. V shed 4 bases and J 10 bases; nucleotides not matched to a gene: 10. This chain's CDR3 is CASSSEGQRRQYF. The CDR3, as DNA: TGTGCCAGCAGTTCCGAGGGACAGAGACGACAGTACTTC.

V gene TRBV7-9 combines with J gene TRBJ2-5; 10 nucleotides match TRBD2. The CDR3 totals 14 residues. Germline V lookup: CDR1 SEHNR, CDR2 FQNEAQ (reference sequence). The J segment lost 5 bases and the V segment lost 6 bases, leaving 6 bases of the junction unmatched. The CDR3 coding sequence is TGTGCCAGCAGTGAAGCGGGGGGGAGCGAGACCCAGTACTTC. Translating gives CASSEAGGSETQYF.

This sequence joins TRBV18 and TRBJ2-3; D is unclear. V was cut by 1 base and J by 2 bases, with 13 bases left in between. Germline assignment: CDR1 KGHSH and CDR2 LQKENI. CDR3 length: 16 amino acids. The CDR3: CASSPLLARLTDTQYF. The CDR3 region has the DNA TGTGCCAGCTCACCACTTCTCGCTCGACTCACAGATACGCAGTATTTT. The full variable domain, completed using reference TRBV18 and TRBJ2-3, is NAGVMQNPRHLVRRRGQEARLRCSPMKGHSHVYWYRQLPEEGLKFMVYLQKENIIDESGMPKERFSAEFPKEGPSILRIQQVVRGDSAAYFCASSPLLARLTDTQYFGPGTRLTVL.

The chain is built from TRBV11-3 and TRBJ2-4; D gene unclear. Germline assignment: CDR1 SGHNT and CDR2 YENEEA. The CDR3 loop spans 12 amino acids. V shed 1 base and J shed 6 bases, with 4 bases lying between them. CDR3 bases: TGTGCCAGCAGCTTAGTTCGAAACATTCAGTACTTC. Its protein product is CASSLVRNIQYF. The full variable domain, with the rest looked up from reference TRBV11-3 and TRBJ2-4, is EAGVVQSPRYKIIEKKQPVAFWCNPISGHNTLYWYLQNLGQGPELLIRYENEEAVDDSQLPKDRFSAERLKGVDSTLKIQPAELGDSAVYLCASSLVRNIQYFGAGTRLSVL.